Below, 11 T cell receptor beta chains from the same sample are listed, as sequenced in a study of radiotherapy plus CTLA-4 blockade in lung cancer. The assay was immunoSEQ multiplex PCR, and TCRdb's table has in-frame clones only and misses some. This table holds 130,000 or so clones, over 80% found once. The sample in question was peripheral blood, obtained from a patient treated with radiotherapy plus ipilimumab. Receptors originate from a human donor with non-small cell lung cancer that progressed on radiotherapy plus ipilimumab.

Remarks on this clone: The sample contains more than one DNA sequence encoding this CDR3. The CDR3 bases are TGTGCCAGCAGGCCGACAGGGGGCGAGACCCAGTACTTC. Its protein is CASRPTGGETQYF. The rearrangement uses TRBV2 and TRBJ2-5; 10 bases fit TRBD1. Unmatched junction bases numbered 3, after V lost 6 bases and J lost 5 bases. The CDR3 length is 13 residues. Germline CDR1 SNHLY, CDR2 FYNNEI. Together with reference TRBV2 and TRBJ2-5, the CDR3 gives the full variable domain: EPEVTQTPSHQVTQMGQEVILRCVPISNHLYFYWYRQILGQKVEFLVSFYNNEISEKSEIFDDQFSVERPDGSNFTLKIRSTKLEDSAMYFCASRPTGGETQYFGPGTRLLVL.

The V call is TRBV5-1, the J call TRBJ2-7; D perhaps matches TRBD2 (5 bases). This CDR3 contains 16 residues. Germline assignment: CDR1 SGHRS and CDR2 YFSETQ. The ends were cut back, 0 bases at V and 3 bases at J, with 16 bases in the middle. CDR3 nucleotide sequence: TGCGCCAGCAGCTTGGGCCTTGGCGGGCCCAGCTACGAGCAGTACTTC. Its translation: CASSLGLGGPSYEQYF.

This clone was detected once. The V and J genes are TRBV30 and TRBJ1-5, with a tentative D call TRBD1 (5 bases). Germline V gives CDR1 GTSNPN, CDR2 SVGIG (reference sequence). V dropped 2 bases and J dropped 7 bases, with 12 bases sitting between them. The CDR3 has 13 residues. The CDR3 coding sequence is TGTGCCTGGAGTAGGGGCCCACAGCAGCCCCAGCATTTT. It is translated as CAWSRGPQQPQHF.

The rearrangement joins TRBV5-6 to TRBJ1-2; 8 bases match TRBD1. CDR1 and CDR2 (germline): SGHDT, YYEEEE. This CDR3 region has 15 residues. The V gene end was trimmed by 1 base and the J gene end by 7 bases; junction bases not matched to a gene: 9. Here the CDR3 reads CASSLRITGGSGYTF. As DNA, the CDR3 is TGTGCCAGCAGCTTGAGAATAACAGGGGGGAGTGGCTACACCTTC.

This rearrangement joins TRBV5-1 to TRBJ1-1, with D unresolved. V was clipped by 4 bases and J by 0 bases, with 13 bases between them. Germline V gives CDR1 SGHRS, CDR2 YFSETQ. The CDR3 has 15 amino acids. The CDR3 loop is CASSPDPGVNTEAFF. The CDR3 region has the DNA TGCGCCAGCAGCCCGGATCCCGGGGTGAACACTGAAGCTTTCTTT.

The rearrangement uses TRBV11-3 and TRBJ2-2, with D unclear. Per the germline V gene, CDR1 is SGHNT and CDR2 is YENEEA. Trimming took off 4 bases at V and 4 bases at J, with 16 bases between the two ends. The CDR3 length is 16 residues. The CDR3 protein is CASSSRRGIGTGELFF. As DNA, the CDR3 is TGTGCCAGCAGCTCCCGTCGAGGAATCGGCACCGGGGAGCTGTTTTTT.

The chain joins TRBV7-2 to TRBJ1-2; 9 bases match TRBD1. The V and J ends lost 5 bases and 9 bases, in that order; junction bases with no gene match: 19. The CDR3 has 17 residues. From germline, CDR1 is SGHTA and CDR2 FQGNSA. The CDR3 bases are TGTGCCAGCAGCCGAACCGGGACAGGGACGGGCCTAACAAGCTACACCTTC. Translated, it gives CASSRTGTGTGLTSYTF.

This clone was detected once. The chain combines TRBV5-4 with TRBJ1-1; possible D gene TRBD1, 5 bases. CDR1 and CDR2 (germline): SGHNT, YYREEE (reference sequence). V was trimmed by 7 bases and J by 6 bases, leaving 13 bases between them. CDR3 length: 12 amino acids. The CDR3 region is CASGGEEAEAFF. Written as DNA, the CDR3 is TGTGCCAGCGGGGGGGAGGAGGCTGAAGCTTTCTTT.

The chain is built from TRBV25-1 and TRBJ2-5, with 8 bases aligning to TRBD1. The CDR3 totals 13 residues. Unmatched junction bases numbered 8, after V lost 7 bases and J lost 7 bases. CDR1 and CDR2 (germline): MGHDK, SYGVNS. CDR3 sequence reads: CASTDRGSGTQYF. In DNA form, the CDR3 reads TGTGCCAGCACCGACAGGGGCAGTGGGACCCAGTACTTC. Filled out from reference TRBV25-1 and TRBJ2-5, the complete variable domain reads EADIYQTPRYLVIGTGKKITLECSQTMGHDKMYWYQQDPGMELHLIHYSYGVNSTEKGDLSSESTVSRIRTEHFPLTLESARPSHTSQYLCASTDRGSGTQYFGPGTRLLVL.

This sequence joins TRBV11-3 and TRBJ2-5, with D perhaps TRBD2 (7 bases). Trimming took 6 bases from V and 2 from J, leaving 16 bases between them. This CDR3 spans 15 amino acids. Germline V gene sequence: CDR1 SGHNT, CDR2 YENEEA. CDR3 protein: CASRIGGGGQETQYF. CDR3 coding DNA: TGTGCCAGCAGGATAGGAGGGGGAGGGCAAGAGACCCAGTACTTC.

The chain recombines TRBV5-6 with TRBJ2-3, with 9 nucleotides matching TRBD1. Germline assignment: CDR1 SGHDT and CDR2 YYEEEE. The V and J ends lost 6 bases and 2 bases, in that order; junction bases with no gene match: 4. The CDR3 is made up of 14 amino acids. CDR3 DNA sequence: TGTGCCAGCACCGGACAGGGGCCCACAGATACGCAGTATTTT. Translated: CASTGQGPTDTQYF.